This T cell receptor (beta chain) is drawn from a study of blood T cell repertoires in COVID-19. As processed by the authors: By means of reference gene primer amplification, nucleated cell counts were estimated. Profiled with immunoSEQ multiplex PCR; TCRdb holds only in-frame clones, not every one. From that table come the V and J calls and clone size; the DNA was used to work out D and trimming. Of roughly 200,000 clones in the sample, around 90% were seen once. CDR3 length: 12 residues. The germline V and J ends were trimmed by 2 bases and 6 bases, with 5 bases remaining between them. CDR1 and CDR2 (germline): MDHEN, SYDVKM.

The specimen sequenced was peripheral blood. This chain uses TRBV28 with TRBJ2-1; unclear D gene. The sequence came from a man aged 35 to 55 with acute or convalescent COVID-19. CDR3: CASSLAGNEQFF. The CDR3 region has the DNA TGTGCCAGCAGTTTAGCCGGCAATGAGCAGTTCTTC.